This TCR beta chain is drawn from a study of T cell responses to AZD1222 COVID-19 vaccine. Doses given second, at about 4 or about 12 weeks, were pooled. Concerning this clone: Its antigen is unidentified.

Per germline, CDR1 SGHTA and CDR2 FQGNSA. V lost 4 bases to trimming and J lost 9 bases, with 16 bases between them. The CDR3 runs 14 residues. Measured with immunoSEQ multiplex PCR; TCRdb has only the in-frame clones, and not every one. This sample yields 90,000 to 120,000 clones, of which 75% to 95% are seen a single time; 6.2% belongs to the top ten. Points from the study as a whole: Spike-specific TCRs gained breadth and depth after people received two AZD1222 doses.

The chain uses TRBV7-2 and TRBJ2-1, with unresolved D. This clonotype was sampled from an adult who received the AZD1222 COVID-19 vaccine. This specimen consisted of peripheral blood, obtained 28 days after the second AZD1222 dose. CDR3 DNA sequence: TGTGCCAGCAGCTATAGGGCAGTAGCTCTTGAGCAGTTCTTC. As protein: CASSYRAVALEQFF.